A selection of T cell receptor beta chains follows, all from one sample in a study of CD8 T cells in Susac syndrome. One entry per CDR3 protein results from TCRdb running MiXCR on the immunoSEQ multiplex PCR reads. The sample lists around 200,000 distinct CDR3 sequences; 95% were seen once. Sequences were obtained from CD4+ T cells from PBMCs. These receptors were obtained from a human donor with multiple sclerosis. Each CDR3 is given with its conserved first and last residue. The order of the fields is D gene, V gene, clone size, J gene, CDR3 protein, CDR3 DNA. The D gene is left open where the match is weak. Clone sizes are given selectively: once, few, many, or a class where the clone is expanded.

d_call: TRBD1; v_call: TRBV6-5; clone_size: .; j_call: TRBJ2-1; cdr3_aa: CASSWTGSSYNEQFF; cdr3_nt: TGTGCCAGCAGCTGGACAGGGAGCTCCTACAATGAGCAGTTCTTC
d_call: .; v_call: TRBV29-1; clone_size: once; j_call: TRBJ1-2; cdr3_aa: CSVAPGADYGYTF; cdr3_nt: TGCAGCGTTGCTCCCGGGGCCGACTATGGCTACACCTTC
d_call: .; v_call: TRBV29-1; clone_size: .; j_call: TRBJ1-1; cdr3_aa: CSVTTGGREAFF; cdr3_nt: TGCAGCGTTACCACCGGGGGAAGAGAAGCTTTCTTT
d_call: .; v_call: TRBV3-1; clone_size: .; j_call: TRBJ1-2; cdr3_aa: CASSYGDGYTF; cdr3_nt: TGTGCCAGCAGCTACGGGGATGGCTACACCTTC
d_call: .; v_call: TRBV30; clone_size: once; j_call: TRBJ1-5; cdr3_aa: CAWSVQADQPQHF; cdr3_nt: TGTGCCTGGAGTGTACAGGCAGATCAGCCCCAGCATTTT
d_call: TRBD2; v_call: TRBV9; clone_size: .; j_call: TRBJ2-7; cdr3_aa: CASSVRDYGSEQYF; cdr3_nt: TGTGCCAGCAGCGTCCGGGACTACGGTTCCGAGCAGTACTTC
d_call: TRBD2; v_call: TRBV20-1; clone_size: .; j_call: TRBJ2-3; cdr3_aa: CSARAKSGGEDTQYF; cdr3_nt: TGCAGTGCTAGGGCGAAATCGGGGGGGGAAGATACGCAGTATTTT
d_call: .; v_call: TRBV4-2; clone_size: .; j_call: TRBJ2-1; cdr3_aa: CASSQDQTSSYNEQFF; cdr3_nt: TGTGCCAGCAGCCAAGATCAAACAAGCTCCTACAATGAGCAGTTCTTC
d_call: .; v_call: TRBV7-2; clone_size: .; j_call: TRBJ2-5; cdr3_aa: CASSLAWGAQYF; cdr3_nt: TGTGCCAGCAGCTTAGCGTGGGGGGCCCAGTACTTC
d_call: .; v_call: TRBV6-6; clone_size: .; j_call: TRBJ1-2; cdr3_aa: CASSYSLGPRGYTF; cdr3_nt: TGTGCCAGCAGTTACTCGTTGGGCCCGCGGGGCTACACCTTC
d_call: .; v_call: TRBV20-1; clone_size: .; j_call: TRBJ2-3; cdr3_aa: CSAGDRGTQYF; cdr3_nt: TGCAGTGCTGGGGATAGAGGTACGCAGTATTTT